The 19 T cell receptor beta chains presented below share a single source sample, sequenced in a study of T cell changes during pregnancy in multiple sclerosis. Measured with immunoSEQ multiplex PCR; TCRdb has only the in-frame clones, and not every one. This sample yields approximately 40,000 clones, of which approximately 88% are seen a single time; roughly 4.9% belongs to the top ten. The sequencing here drew on peripheral blood, taken in the first trimester of pregnancy. The receptors come from a female donor in good health, enrolled as a control in a pregnancy study.

The gene calls are TRBV11-2 and TRBJ1-1; 9 nucleotides match TRBD1. V lost 5 bases and J lost 5; bases outside the gene matches: 9. Germline V gives CDR1 SGHAT, CDR2 FQNNGV. The CDR3 is made up of 15 amino acids. This CDR3 is CASSSNYRGLTEAFF. As DNA, the CDR3 is TGTGCCAGCAGCAGCAACTACAGGGGGCTTACTGAAGCTTTCTTT.

The chain recombines TRBV6-5 with TRBJ2-1; 12 bases match TRBD2. V shed 6 bases, J shed 5 bases, and the junction held 5 bases outside the gene matches. The germline V gene has CDR1 MNHEY and CDR2 SVGAGI. There are 15 residues in the CDR3. The CDR3 is CASRALAGGDNEQFF. For the CDR3, the DNA is TGTGCCAGCAGGGCTCTAGCGGGGGGGGACAATGAGCAGTTCTTC.

This sequence joins TRBV18 and TRBJ2-7, with a possible D match to TRBD2 (5 bases). The germline gives CDR1 KGHSH, CDR2 LQKENI. The CDR3 totals 13 residues. V lost 6 bases to trimming and J lost 5 bases, with 14 bases between them. The CDR3 loop reads CASSPGGGNEQYF. In nucleotides, the CDR3 is TGTGCCAGCTCGCCCGGAGGTGGGAACGAGCAGTACTTC. Supplemented by reference TRBV18 and TRBJ2-7, the full variable domain reads NAGVMQNPRHLVRRRGQEARLRCSPMKGHSHVYWYRQLPEEGLKFMVYLQKENIIDESGMPKERFSAEFPKEGPSILRIQQVVRGDSAAYFCASSPGGGNEQYFGPGTRLTVT.

The V gene is TRBV29-1, the J gene TRBJ2-7; D is ambiguous. Germline CDR1 is SQVTM and CDR2 is ANQGSEA. V lost 7 bases to trimming and J lost 0 bases, with 10 bases between them. This CDR3 is 12 amino acids long. The CDR3, as DNA: TGCAGCGCCTACTTAAACTCCTACGAGCAGTACTTC. Protein sequence: CSAYLNSYEQYF.

This sequence joins TRBV7-3 and TRBJ2-3, with TRBD2 matching 12 bases. Trimming cost V 2 bases and J 4 bases; bases outside gene matches: 7. This CDR3 comprises 17 residues. CDR1 SGHTA and CDR2 FQGTGA come from the germline V gene. The CDR3 DNA sequence: TGTGCCAGCAGCTTAGAACCGACTAGCGGGGGAGCAGATACGCAGTATTTT. It encodes CASSLEPTSGGADTQYF.

The count of this clone is one. The chain carries TRBV4-2 and TRBJ2-5, with 13 positions matching TRBD2. V shed 4 bases and J 7 bases; nucleotides not matched to a gene: 9. Germline V lookup: CDR1 LGHNA, CDR2 YNFKEQ. The CDR3 spans 16 residues. CDR3 bases: TGTGCCAGCAGCCGGGCCGGGACTAGCGGGGTTCGGACCCAGTACTTC. Protein: CASSRAGTSGVRTQYF.

The chain couples TRBV6-4 to TRBJ2-1; TRBD1 matches at 10 bases. V gave up 3 bases and J gave up 6 bases; unmatched junction bases: 8. The CDR3 loop spans 16 amino acids. Germline-derived CDR1 and CDR2 are MRHNA and SNTAGT. The CDR3 DNA follows: TGTGCCAGCAGTGAGGCGGGGGACAGGGGCGGCAATGAGCAGTTCTTC. The encoded protein is CASSEAGDRGGNEQFF.

This chain links TRBV6-4 with TRBJ2-2; possibly TRBD1 for D (6 bases). Germline CDR1 reads MRHNA; CDR2 reads SNTAGT. Trimming stripped 3 bases from V and 5 bases from J, with 10 bases between. The CDR3 has 14 residues. In DNA form, the CDR3 reads TGTGCCAGCAGTGAGGGGGCGGATACCGGGGAGCTGTTTTTT. This sequence encodes CASSEGADTGELFF.

This chain's CDR3 is CASSTETGIGVTEAFF. DNA for the CDR3: TGTGCCAGTAGTACAGAGACAGGTATCGGAGTCACTGAAGCTTTCTTT. The chain recombines TRBV19 with TRBJ1-1, with a possible D match to TRBD1 (6 bases). This CDR3 spans 16 amino acids. V lost 4 bases, J lost 4 bases, and 19 bases lay in between. Germline CDR1 reads LNHDA; CDR2 reads SQIVND (reference sequence).

This chain uses TRBV19 with TRBJ1-1; D is perhaps TRBD1 (5 bases). V was shortened by 3 bases and J by 5 bases, with 19 bases between the two germline ends. CDR1 LNHDA and CDR2 SQIVND come from the germline V gene (reference sequence). The CDR3 is 16 amino acids. Written as DNA, the CDR3 is TGTGCCAGTAGTATCTCTCCCGTTGGGAGGGGAACTGAAGCTTTCTTT. The encoded protein is CASSISPVGRGTEAFF.

The chain recombines TRBV19 with TRBJ2-5; D perhaps matches TRBD2 (5 bases). This CDR3 has 11 amino acids. The ends were cut back, 6 bases at V and 5 bases at J, with 7 bases in the middle. Per germline, CDR1 LNHDA and CDR2 SQIVND (reference sequence). CDR3 protein: CASRGGETQYF. CDR3 coding DNA: TGTGCCAGTAGAGGCGGGGAGACCCAGTACTTC.

The sample holds many counts of this clone. The chain combines TRBV6-4 with TRBJ2-1; TRBD1 aligns across 8 bases. V shed 5 bases, J shed 6 bases, and the junction held 9 bases outside the gene matches. Looked up from germline, CDR1 is MRHNA and CDR2 is SNTAGT. This CDR3 is built from 15 residues. The CDR3 spells CASSSGQGGGNEQFF. CDR3 sequence (DNA): TGTGCCAGCAGTTCAGGACAGGGTGGTGGCAATGAGCAGTTCTTC.

The chain joins TRBV7-3 to TRBJ2-7, with 14 nucleotides matching TRBD2. V was pared by 1 base and J by 6 bases, with 5 bases of the junction left unmatched. This CDR3 contains 16 residues. From germline, CDR1 is SGHTA and CDR2 FQGTGA. CDR3 in amino acids: CASSLKGLAGAGEQYF. The CDR3 nucleotides read TGTGCCAGCAGCTTAAAGGGACTAGCGGGAGCAGGCGAGCAGTACTTC.

The genes are TRBV10-3 and TRBJ2-7; maybe TRBD2 (6 bases). The CDR3 loop spans 13 amino acids. Germline loops: CDR1 ENHRY, CDR2 SYGVKD. V was trimmed by 9 bases and J by 3 bases, leaving 15 bases between them. CDR3 sequence (DNA): TGTGCCATGGCGGGACGACAGAACTACGAGCAGTACTTC. Amino acids: CAMAGRQNYEQYF.

This clone was counted once. This chain connects TRBV4-3 to TRBJ1-2, with a possible D match to TRBD1 (5 bases). V dropped 4 bases and J dropped 3 bases, with 15 bases sitting between them. This CDR3 contains 15 residues. CDR1 LGHNA and CDR2 YSLEER come from the germline V gene. CDR3 DNA sequence: TGCGCCAGCAGCCCCGCTGGGGGGAGTGACTATGGCTACACCTTC. Its protein product is CASSPAGGSDYGYTF.

This clone has a single count. The rearrangement uses TRBV9 and TRBJ2-3, with D maybe TRBD2 (5 bases). The ends were cut back, 3 bases at V and 3 bases at J, with 14 bases in the middle. CDR1 and CDR2 from the germline V gene are SGDLS and YYNGEE. The CDR3 sequence is 15 residues long. The CDR3 reads CASSARLSGTDTQYF. CDR3 in DNA: TGTGCCAGCAGCGCCCGTTTGTCGGGGACAGATACGCAGTATTTT.

The chain joins TRBV30 to TRBJ2-3; D may be TRBD2 (6 bases). Trimming pared 3 bases from V and 0 bases from J, leaving 7 bases between. Germline V gene lookup returns CDR1 GTSNPN and CDR2 SVGIG (reference sequence). The CDR3 runs 13 residues. The CDR3 sequence: CAWSRGSTDTQYF. The CDR3 coding sequence is TGTGCCTGGAGCCGGGGGAGCACAGATACGCAGTATTTT.

Only one count was recorded for this clone. The chain has TRBV7-3 and TRBJ1-1; TRBD1 is a possible D gene (6 bases). CDR3 length: 13 amino acids. The ends were cut back, 5 bases at V and 2 bases at J, with 9 bases in the middle. CDR1 is SGHTA and CDR2 is FQGTGA in the germline V gene. DNA of the CDR3: TGTGCCAGCAGCCGGACAGACAACACTGAAGCTTTCTTT. Encoded protein: CASSRTDNTEAFF.

The gene calls are TRBV19 and TRBJ1-3; possible D gene TRBD1, 5 bases. Germline CDR1 is LNHDA and CDR2 is SQIVND (reference sequence). CDR3 size: 17 residues. V was clipped by 1 base and J by 1 base, with 14 bases between them. For the CDR3, the DNA is TGTGCCAGTAGTATAGGCCTACCGACAGTGTCTGGAAACACCATATATTTT. Its protein product is CASSIGLPTVSGNTIYF.